A selection of T cell receptor beta chains follows, all from one sample in a study of blood T cell repertoires in COVID-19. Sequencing was performed with immunoSEQ multiplex PCR; in TCRdb, only in-frame clones are kept and a portion is missing. The profile shows 300,000 to 400,000 clones, around 90% of them singletons. The specimen was peripheral blood. The receptors originated from a woman in her twenties or thirties with COVID-19, enrolled during active disease. Each CDR3 is given with its conserved first and last residue. A D gene is named only where the DNA matches it firmly. Part of the rows lack a size; the others show once, few, many or a class for expanded clones.

D gene: -
clone size: -
V gene: TRBV28
CDR3 length: 14
J gene: TRBJ1-5
CDR3 protein: CASSLARGPQPQHF
CDR3 DNA: TGTGCCAGCAGTTTAGCGCGTGGGCCTCAGCCCCAGCATTTT

D gene: -
clone size: -
V gene: TRBV12-3/TRBV12-4
CDR3 length: 12
J gene: TRBJ1-4
CDR3 protein: CASSSLSEKLFF
CDR3 DNA: TGTGCCAGCAGTTCACTAAGTGAAAAACTGTTTTTT

D gene: TRBD1
clone size: -
V gene: TRBV11-3
CDR3 length: 15
J gene: TRBJ1-1
CDR3 protein: CASSTDATGKPEAFF
CDR3 DNA: TGTGCCAGCAGCACAGATGCGACAGGGAAGCCTGAAGCTTTCTTT

D gene: -
clone size: -
V gene: TRBV7-2
CDR3 length: 15
J gene: TRBJ2-3
CDR3 protein: CASSLQKGDRDTQYF
CDR3 DNA: TGTGCCAGCAGCCTACAAAAGGGGGATAGGGATACGCAGTATTTT

D gene: -
clone size: -
V gene: TRBV7-2
CDR3 length: 15
J gene: TRBJ2-5
CDR3 protein: CASRLGGNRVETQYF
CDR3 DNA: TGTGCCAGCCGACTCGGAGGAAACAGGGTGGAGACCCAGTACTTC

D gene: TRBD1
clone size: -
V gene: TRBV18
CDR3 length: 18
J gene: TRBJ1-6
CDR3 protein: CASSPNTGTGALYSPLHF
CDR3 DNA: TGTGCCAGCTCACCAAACACCGGGACAGGGGCCCTTTATTCACCCCTCCACTTT

D gene: TRBD1
clone size: -
V gene: TRBV2
CDR3 length: 14
J gene: TRBJ1-5
CDR3 protein: CASRAGTVNQPQHF
CDR3 DNA: TGTGCCAGCAGAGCCGGGACAGTCAATCAGCCCCAGCATTTT

D gene: -
clone size: -
V gene: TRBV11-2
CDR3 length: 11
J gene: TRBJ2-7
CDR3 protein: CASSSLEEQYF
CDR3 DNA: TGTGCCAGCAGCTCCCTAGAGGAGCAGTACTTC

D gene: -
clone size: -
V gene: TRBV7-9
CDR3 length: 14
J gene: TRBJ1-1
CDR3 protein: CASSLGRQSVEAFF
CDR3 DNA: TGTGCCAGCAGCTTAGGTCGTCAGTCAGTTGAAGCTTTCTTT

D gene: -
clone size: once
V gene: TRBV19
CDR3 length: 16
J gene: TRBJ1-2
CDR3 protein: CASSIVFDYSAYGYTF
CDR3 DNA: TGTGCCAGTAGTATAGTATTCGACTACTCCGCCTATGGCTACACCTTC

D gene: TRBD2
clone size: -
V gene: TRBV15
CDR3 length: 15
J gene: TRBJ2-5
CDR3 protein: CATSTQSGGGETQYF
CDR3 DNA: TGTGCCACCAGCACCCAGAGCGGGGGAGGCGAGACCCAGTACTTC

D gene: TRBD1
clone size: once
V gene: TRBV5-4
CDR3 length: 15
J gene: TRBJ1-3
CDR3 protein: CASSPSTGPGNTIYF
CDR3 DNA: TGTGCCAGCAGCCCATCGACAGGGCCGGGAAACACCATATATTTT

D gene: TRBD2
clone size: -
V gene: TRBV6-6
CDR3 length: 16
J gene: TRBJ2-5
CDR3 protein: CASTRALAGVQETQYF
CDR3 DNA: TGTGCCAGCACCAGAGCACTAGCGGGAGTACAAGAGACCCAGTACTTC

D gene: TRBD2
clone size: -
V gene: TRBV28
CDR3 length: 16
J gene: TRBJ2-3
CDR3 protein: CASSQGLADSTDTQYF
CDR3 DNA: TGTGCCAGCAGCCAGGGACTAGCGGATAGCACAGATACGCAGTATTTT

D gene: TRBD2
clone size: -
V gene: TRBV7-9
CDR3 length: 11
J gene: TRBJ2-1
CDR3 protein: CASGGRDEQFF
CDR3 DNA: TGTGCCAGCGGAGGGAGGGATGAGCAGTTCTTC

D gene: -
clone size: few
V gene: TRBV4-3
CDR3 length: 18
J gene: TRBJ1-4
CDR3 protein: CASSQGVGAHATNEKLFF
CDR3 DNA: TGCGCCAGCAGCCAAGGAGTAGGGGCGCACGCAACTAATGAAAAACTGTTTTTT

D gene: -
clone size: -
V gene: TRBV6-6
CDR3 length: 15
J gene: TRBJ1-2
CDR3 protein: CASSYPSQGGYGYTF
CDR3 DNA: TGTGCCAGCAGTTACCCGTCCCAGGGAGGATATGGCTACACCTTC

D gene: -
clone size: -
V gene: TRBV7-2
CDR3 length: 17
J gene: TRBJ1-3
CDR3 protein: CASSYIIAGFAGNTIYF
CDR3 DNA: TGTGCCAGCAGCTACATTATCGCAGGATTTGCAGGAAACACCATATATTTT

D gene: -
clone size: -
V gene: TRBV10-3
CDR3 length: 13
J gene: TRBJ1-1
CDR3 protein: CAISGAVGTEAFF
CDR3 DNA: TGTGCCATCAGTGGTGCGGTGGGCACTGAAGCTTTCTTT

D gene: -
clone size: -
V gene: TRBV5-5
CDR3 length: 16
J gene: TRBJ1-1
CDR3 protein: CASSLVGAKGDTEAFF
CDR3 DNA: TGTGCCAGCAGCTTGGTGGGGGCGAAGGGGGACACTGAAGCTTTCTTT

D gene: -
clone size: -
V gene: TRBV6-2/TRBV6-3
CDR3 length: 14
J gene: TRBJ2-2
CDR3 protein: CASSLDWNTGELFF
CDR3 DNA: TGTGCCAGCAGTCTGGACTGGAACACCGGGGAGCTGTTTTTT

D gene: -
clone size: -
V gene: TRBV9
CDR3 length: 12
J gene: TRBJ1-6
CDR3 protein: CASSAGNSPLHF
CDR3 DNA: TGTGCCAGCAGCGCGGGTAATTCACCCCTCCACTTT

D gene: -
clone size: -
V gene: TRBV5-1
CDR3 length: 16
J gene: TRBJ1-3
CDR3 protein: CASSLDTPRSGNTIYF
CDR3 DNA: TGCGCCAGCAGCCTTGACACTCCTCGCTCTGGAAACACCATATATTTT

D gene: -
clone size: once
V gene: TRBV5-8
CDR3 length: 16
J gene: TRBJ2-3
CDR3 protein: CASSLVGATPTDTQYF
CDR3 DNA: TGTGCCAGCAGCTTAGTGGGGGCCACCCCCACAGATACGCAGTATTTT

D gene: TRBD2
clone size: -
V gene: TRBV18
CDR3 length: 18
J gene: TRBJ2-7
CDR3 protein: CASSQQRTSGGVPYEQYF
CDR3 DNA: TGTGCCAGCTCACAACAGAGGACTAGCGGGGGGGTGCCCTACGAGCAGTACTTC

D gene: TRBD1
clone size: -
V gene: TRBV15
CDR3 length: 14
J gene: TRBJ2-1
CDR3 protein: CAAKGQGTYNEQFF
CDR3 DNA: TGTGCCGCAAAAGGACAGGGAACATACAATGAGCAGTTCTTC

D gene: -
clone size: -
V gene: TRBV5-8
CDR3 length: 15
J gene: TRBJ1-5
CDR3 protein: CASSYRRGSNQPQHF
CDR3 DNA: TGTGCCAGCAGCTACAGGAGGGGTAGCAATCAGCCCCAGCATTTT

D gene: TRBD2
clone size: -
V gene: TRBV4-3
CDR3 length: 16
J gene: TRBJ2-3
CDR3 protein: CASSQGLAGVANTQYF
CDR3 DNA: TGCGCCAGCAGCCAAGGGCTAGCGGGAGTCGCAAATACGCAGTATTTT

D gene: -
clone size: -
V gene: TRBV10-2
CDR3 length: 14
J gene: TRBJ2-1
CDR3 protein: CASTGSSRYNEQFF
CDR3 DNA: TGCGCCAGCACCGGGTCTAGCAGGTACAATGAGCAGTTCTTC

D gene: TRBD1
clone size: -
V gene: TRBV19
CDR3 length: 16
J gene: TRBJ1-2
CDR3 protein: CASSHQGQGGYYGYTF
CDR3 DNA: TGTGCCAGTAGCCATCAGGGACAGGGCGGATACTATGGCTACACCTTC

D gene: -
clone size: -
V gene: TRBV24-1
CDR3 length: 15
J gene: TRBJ2-3
CDR3 protein: CATSDGGRGVGTQYF
CDR3 DNA: TGTGCCACCAGTGATGGAGGCAGGGGGGTAGGTACGCAGTATTTT

D gene: -
clone size: few
V gene: TRBV4-1
CDR3 length: 17
J gene: TRBJ2-6
CDR3 protein: CASSPSGWEAGANVLTF
CDR3 DNA: TGCGCCAGCAGCCCTTCAGGGTGGGAGGCGGGGGCCAACGTCCTGACTTTC

D gene: TRBD2
clone size: -
V gene: TRBV20-1
CDR3 length: 15
J gene: TRBJ2-1
CDR3 protein: CSASLAGAVDNEQFF
CDR3 DNA: TGCAGTGCTAGTTTGGCGGGAGCGGTGGACAATGAGCAGTTCTTC

D gene: -
clone size: -
V gene: TRBV29-1
CDR3 length: 14
J gene: TRBJ2-7
CDR3 protein: CSVEARGVSYEQYF
CDR3 DNA: TGCAGCGTTGAGGCCAGGGGGGTTTCCTACGAGCAGTACTTC

D gene: -
clone size: -
V gene: TRBV3-1/TRBV3-2
CDR3 length: 14
J gene: TRBJ1-2
CDR3 protein: CASSQGPPGYGYTF
CDR3 DNA: TGTGCCAGCAGCCAAGGGCCCCCAGGCTATGGCTACACCTTC